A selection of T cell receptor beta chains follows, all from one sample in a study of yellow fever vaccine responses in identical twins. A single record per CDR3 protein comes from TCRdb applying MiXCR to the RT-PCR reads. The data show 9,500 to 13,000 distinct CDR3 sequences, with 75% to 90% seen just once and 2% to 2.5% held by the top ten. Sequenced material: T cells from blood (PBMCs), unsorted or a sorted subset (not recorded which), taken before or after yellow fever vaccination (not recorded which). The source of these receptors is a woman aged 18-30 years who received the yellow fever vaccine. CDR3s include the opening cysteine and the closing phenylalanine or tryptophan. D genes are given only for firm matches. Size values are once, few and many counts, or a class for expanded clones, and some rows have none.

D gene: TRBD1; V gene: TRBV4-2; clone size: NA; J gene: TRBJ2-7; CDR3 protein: CASSQTGPYEQYF; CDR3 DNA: TGTGCCAGCAGCCAGACAGGGCCCTACGAGCAGTACTTC
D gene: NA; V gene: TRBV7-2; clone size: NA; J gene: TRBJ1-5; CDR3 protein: CASSLDTGSNQPQHF; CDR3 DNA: TGTGCCAGCAGCCTCGATACAGGGAGCAATCAGCCCCAGCATTTT
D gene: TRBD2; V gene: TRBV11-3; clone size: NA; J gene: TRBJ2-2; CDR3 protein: CASSLSLHVAGGPNTGELFF; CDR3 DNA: TGTGCCAGCAGCTTATCTCTACATGTCGCGGGAGGGCCGAACACCGGGGAGCTGTTTTTT
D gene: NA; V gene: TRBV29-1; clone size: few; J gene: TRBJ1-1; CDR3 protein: CSVRQGGTEAFF; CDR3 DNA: TGCAGCGTTCGGCAGGGAGGGACTGAAGCTTTCTTT
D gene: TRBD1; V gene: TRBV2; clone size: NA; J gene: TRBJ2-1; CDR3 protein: CASSSDRALYNEQFF; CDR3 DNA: TGTGCCAGCAGTTCTGACAGGGCCCTCTACAATGAGCAGTTCTTC
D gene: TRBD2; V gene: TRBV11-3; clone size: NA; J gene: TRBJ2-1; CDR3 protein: CASSLSPSGGDNEQFF; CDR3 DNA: TGTGCCAGCAGCTTAAGTCCTAGCGGGGGGGATAATGAGCAGTTCTTC
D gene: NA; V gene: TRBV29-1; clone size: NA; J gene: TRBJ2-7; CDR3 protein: CSIYGGPYEQYF; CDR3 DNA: TGCAGCATCTATGGAGGCCCCTACGAGCAGTACTTC
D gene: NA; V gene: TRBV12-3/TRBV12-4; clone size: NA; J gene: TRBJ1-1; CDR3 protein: CASSLVLPNTEAFF; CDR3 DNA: TGTGCCAGCAGTTTAGTCCTCCCGAACACTGAAGCTTTCTTT
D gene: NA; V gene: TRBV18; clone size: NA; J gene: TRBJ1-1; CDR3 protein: CASSTTDWTEAFF; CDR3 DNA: TGTGCCAGCTCAACAACCGATTGGACTGAAGCTTTCTTT
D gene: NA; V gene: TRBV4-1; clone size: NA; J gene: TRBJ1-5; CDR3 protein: CASSSGQGGGNQPQHF; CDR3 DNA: TGCGCCAGCAGCTCGGGCCAGGGAGGTGGCAATCAGCCCCAGCATTTT
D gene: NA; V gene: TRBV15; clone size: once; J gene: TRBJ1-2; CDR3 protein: CATSARTQNYGYTF; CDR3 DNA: TGTGCCACCAGCGCCCGGACACAGAACTATGGCTACACCTTC
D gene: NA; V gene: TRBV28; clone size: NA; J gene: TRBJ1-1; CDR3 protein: CASSLVGLGNTEAFF; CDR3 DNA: TGTGCCAGCAGTTTGGTGGGTTTGGGGAACACTGAAGCTTTCTTT
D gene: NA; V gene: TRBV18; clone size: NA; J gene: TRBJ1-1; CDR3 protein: CASSPGSRGNTEAFF; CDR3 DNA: TGTGCCAGCTCACCAGGCTCCAGAGGGAACACTGAAGCTTTCTTT
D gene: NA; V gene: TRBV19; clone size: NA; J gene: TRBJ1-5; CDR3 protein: CASSMGTAAVQPQHF; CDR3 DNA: TGTGCCAGTAGTATGGGGACGGCCGCTGTACAGCCCCAGCATTTT
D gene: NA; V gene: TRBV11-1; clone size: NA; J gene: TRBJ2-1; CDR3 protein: CASSIAAITGNEQFF; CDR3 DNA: TGTGCCAGCAGCATAGCGGCGATAACGGGCAATGAGCAGTTCTTC
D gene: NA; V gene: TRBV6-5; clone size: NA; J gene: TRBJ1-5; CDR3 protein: CASSYTSNQPQHF; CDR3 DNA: TGTGCCAGCAGTTACACGAGCAATCAGCCCCAGCATTTT
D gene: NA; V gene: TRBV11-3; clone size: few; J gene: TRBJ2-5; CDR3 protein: CASSFSRVGETQYF; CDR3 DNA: TGTGCCAGCAGCTTTTCGAGGGTTGGTGAGACCCAGTACTTC
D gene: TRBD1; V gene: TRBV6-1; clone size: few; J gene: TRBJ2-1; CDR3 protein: CASSGGQGKVEQFF; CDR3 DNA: TGTGCCAGCAGTGGGGGACAGGGTAAGGTAGAGCAGTTCTTC
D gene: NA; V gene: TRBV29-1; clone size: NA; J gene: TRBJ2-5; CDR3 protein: CSVEYSGETQYF; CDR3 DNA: TGCAGCGTTGAATACAGTGGAGAGACCCAGTACTTC
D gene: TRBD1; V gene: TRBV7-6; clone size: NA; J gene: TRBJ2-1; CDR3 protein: CASSPTGVGNEQFF; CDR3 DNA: TGTGCCAGCAGCCCTACAGGGGTGGGCAATGAGCAGTTCTTC
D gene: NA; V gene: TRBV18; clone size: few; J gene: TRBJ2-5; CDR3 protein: CASFTISQETQYF; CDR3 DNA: TGTGCCAGCTTCACCATCAGTCAAGAGACCCAGTACTTC
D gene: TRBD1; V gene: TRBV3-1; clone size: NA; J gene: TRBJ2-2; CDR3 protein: CASSQESAGGRGELFF; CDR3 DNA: TGTGCCAGCAGCCAAGAATCGGCAGGGGGCCGCGGGGAGCTGTTTTTT
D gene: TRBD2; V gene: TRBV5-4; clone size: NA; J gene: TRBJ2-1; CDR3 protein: CASSLRLAGGNYNEQFF; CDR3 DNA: TGTGCCAGCAGCTTAAGACTAGCGGGGGGAAACTACAATGAGCAGTTCTTC
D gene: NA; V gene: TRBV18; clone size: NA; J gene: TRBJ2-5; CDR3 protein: CASSQAAGLQETQYF; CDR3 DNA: TGTGCCAGCTCCCAAGCAGCAGGCCTCCAAGAGACCCAGTACTTC
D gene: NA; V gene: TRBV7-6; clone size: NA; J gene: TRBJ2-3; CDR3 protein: CASSLADPDTQYF; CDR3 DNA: TGTGCCAGCAGCTTAGCCGATCCGGATACGCAGTATTTT
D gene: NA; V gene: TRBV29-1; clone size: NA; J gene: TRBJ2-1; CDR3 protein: CSVRMGEAHNEQFF; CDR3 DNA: TGCAGCGTCCGAATGGGGGAGGCCCACAATGAGCAGTTCTTC
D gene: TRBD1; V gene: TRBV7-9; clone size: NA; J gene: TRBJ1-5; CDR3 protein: CASSPQGGNQPQHF; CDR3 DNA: TGTGCCAGCAGTCCCCAGGGGGGCAATCAGCCCCAGCATTTT
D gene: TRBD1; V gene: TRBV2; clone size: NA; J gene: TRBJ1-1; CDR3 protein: CASSERQQGHTEAFF; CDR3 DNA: TGTGCCAGCAGCGAACGGCAACAGGGGCACACTGAAGCTTTCTTT
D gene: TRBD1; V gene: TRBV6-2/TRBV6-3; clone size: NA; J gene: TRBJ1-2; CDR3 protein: CASSTRTGTTNGYTF; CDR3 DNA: TGTGCCAGCAGTACTCGGACAGGGACAACTAATGGCTACACCTTC